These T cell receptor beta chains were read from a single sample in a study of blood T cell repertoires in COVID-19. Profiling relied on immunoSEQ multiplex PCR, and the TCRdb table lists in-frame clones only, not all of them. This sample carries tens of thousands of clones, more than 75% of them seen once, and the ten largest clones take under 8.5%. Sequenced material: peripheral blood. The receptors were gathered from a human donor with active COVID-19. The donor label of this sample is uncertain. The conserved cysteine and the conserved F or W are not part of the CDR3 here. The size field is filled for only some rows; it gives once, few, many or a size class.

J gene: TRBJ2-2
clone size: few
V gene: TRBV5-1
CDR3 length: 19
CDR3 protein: ASSLQQGRGLAGVGTGELF

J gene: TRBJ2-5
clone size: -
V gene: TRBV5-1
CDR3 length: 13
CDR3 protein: ASSHPGQFQETQY

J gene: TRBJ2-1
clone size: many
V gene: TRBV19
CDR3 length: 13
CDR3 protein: ASSPINSGMDEQF

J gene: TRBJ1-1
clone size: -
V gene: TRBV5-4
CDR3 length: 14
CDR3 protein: ASSLLTGARGTEAF

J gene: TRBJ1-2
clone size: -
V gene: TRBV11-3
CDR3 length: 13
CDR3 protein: ASSSDIQANYGYT

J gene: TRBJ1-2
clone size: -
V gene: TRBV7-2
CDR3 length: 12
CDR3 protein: ASSFQGYDYGYT

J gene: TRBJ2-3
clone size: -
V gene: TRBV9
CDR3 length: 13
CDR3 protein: ASSESSGSTDTQY

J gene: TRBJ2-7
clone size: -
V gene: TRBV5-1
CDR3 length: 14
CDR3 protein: ASSEVGQVASYEQY

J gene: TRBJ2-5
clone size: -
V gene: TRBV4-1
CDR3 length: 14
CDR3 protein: ASSQVMVQGQETQY

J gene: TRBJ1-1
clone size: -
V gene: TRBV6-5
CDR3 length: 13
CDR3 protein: ASSYSTGGGTEAF

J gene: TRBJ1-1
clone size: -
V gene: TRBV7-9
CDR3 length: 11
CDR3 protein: ASSPAGLPEAF

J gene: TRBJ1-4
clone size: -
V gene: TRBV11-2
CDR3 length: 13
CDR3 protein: ASSLEGQRNEKLF

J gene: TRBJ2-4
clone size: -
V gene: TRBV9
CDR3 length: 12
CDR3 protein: ASSVDGRGHIQY

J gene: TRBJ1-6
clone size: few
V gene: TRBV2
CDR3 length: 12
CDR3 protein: ASMKEGRGSPLH

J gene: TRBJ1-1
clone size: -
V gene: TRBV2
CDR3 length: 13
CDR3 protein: ASSELNVPNTEAF

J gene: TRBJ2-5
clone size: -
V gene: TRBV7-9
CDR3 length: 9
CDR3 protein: ASSPGETQY

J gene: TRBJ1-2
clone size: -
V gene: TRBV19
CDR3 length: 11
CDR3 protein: ASSIDLVYGYT

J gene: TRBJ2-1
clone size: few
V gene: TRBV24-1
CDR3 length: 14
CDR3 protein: ATSDLGGGLSNEQF

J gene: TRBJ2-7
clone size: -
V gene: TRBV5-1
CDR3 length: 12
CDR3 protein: ASSPAEGVYEQY

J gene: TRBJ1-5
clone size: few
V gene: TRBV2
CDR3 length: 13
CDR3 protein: ASTGGRNSNQPQH

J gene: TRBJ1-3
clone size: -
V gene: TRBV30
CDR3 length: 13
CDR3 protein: AWRPDREGSDTIY

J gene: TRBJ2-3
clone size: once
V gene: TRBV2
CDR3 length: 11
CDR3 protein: ASNDRPVDTQY

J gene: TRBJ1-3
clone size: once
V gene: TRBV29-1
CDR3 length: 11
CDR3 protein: SVTRVGGNTIY

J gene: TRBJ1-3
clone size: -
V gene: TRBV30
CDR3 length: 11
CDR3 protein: AWSDISGNTIY